The source of this T cell receptor (beta chain) is a study of blood T cell repertoires in COVID-19. Germline-derived CDR1 and CDR2 are SGHRS and YFSETQ. Germline trimming cut 7 bases from V and 2 bases from J; bases unmatched to any gene: 9. The CDR3 sequence is 15 residues long. In the original workflow: It was from reference gene primer amplification that nucleated cell counts were estimated. Libraries were prepared by immunoSEQ multiplex PCR; TCRdb keeps only in-frame clonotypes and omits some of them. Clonal size and the V and J genes are those of that table, whereas D and trimming came from the DNA. The profile shows about 230,000 clones, approximately 82% of them singletons. This clone showed up just once.

The sequenced sample consisted of peripheral blood. The gene calls are TRBV5-1 and TRBJ2-1; 7 positions agree with TRBD1. The receptor comes from an elderly man with acute or convalescent COVID-19. Written as DNA, the CDR3 is TGCGCCAGCCAAGGGACAGTGACCACCTACAATGAGCAGTTCTTC. Its translation is CASQGTVTTYNEQFF.